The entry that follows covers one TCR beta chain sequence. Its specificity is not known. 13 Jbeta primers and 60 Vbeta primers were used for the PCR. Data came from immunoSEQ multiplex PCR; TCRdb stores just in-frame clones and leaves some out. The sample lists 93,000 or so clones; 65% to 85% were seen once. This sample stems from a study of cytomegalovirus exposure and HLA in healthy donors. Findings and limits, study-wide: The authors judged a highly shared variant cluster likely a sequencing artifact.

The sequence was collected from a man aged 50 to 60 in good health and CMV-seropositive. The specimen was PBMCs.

The CDR3 reads CASSRDSSTGELFF. CDR3 coding DNA: TGTGCCAGCAGCCGGGACTCTTCGACCGGGGAGCTGTTTTTT. This chain connects TRBV7-2 to TRBJ2-2, with D possibly being TRBD2 (6 bases). The CDR3 has 14 residues. The V gene lost 5 bases and the J gene lost 5 bases, with 12 bases spanning the gap. From germline, CDR1 is SGHTA and CDR2 FQGNSA.